A single sample is the source of the 7 T cell receptor beta chains below, sequenced in a study of blood T cell repertoires in COVID-19. Method: immunoSEQ multiplex PCR; TCRdb's copy keeps in-frame clones and lacks some. In the table there are approximately 26,000 clones, around 82% of which are singletons. The sequencing sample was made of peripheral blood. These receptors were obtained from a man of 80 years or more with active or convalescent COVID-19.

This chain uses TRBV24-1 with TRBJ1-1; weak D call: TRBD1 (6 bases). The CDR3 contains 15 residues. V dropped 7 bases and J dropped 5 bases, with 19 bases sitting between them. Germline V gene lookup returns CDR1 KGHDR and CDR2 SFDVKD. The CDR3 loop reads CATSPGAQGTTEAFF. In DNA form, the CDR3 reads TGTGCCACCAGCCCCGGGGCGCAGGGGACGACTGAAGCTTTCTTT.

The rearrangement joins TRBV18 to TRBJ1-1; 7 bases line up with TRBD1. The CDR3 loop spans 15 amino acids. Per the germline V gene, CDR1 is KGHSH and CDR2 is LQKENI. The trim removed 1 base at V and 4 bases at J, leaving 6 bases unmatched. DNA of the CDR3: TGTGCCAGCTCACCACAACAGGGGCGCTCCACTGAAGCTTTCTTT. This gives the protein CASSPQQGRSTEAFF.

This clone has only a few counts. The chain has TRBV7-9 and TRBJ2-1, with D possibly being TRBD1 (5 bases). V was pared by 1 base and J by 15 bases, with 13 bases between. The CDR3 is 12 residues long. CDR1 is SEHNR and CDR2 is FQNEAQ in the germline V gene (reference sequence). The CDR3 nucleotides are TGTGCCAGCAGCTTAGAGGCGGCAGGGCTGTTCTTC. The encoded protein is CASSLEAAGLFF.

The chain recombines TRBV9 with TRBJ2-2; D may be TRBD2 (5 bases). CDR3 size: 13 residues. V was trimmed by 1 base and J by 7 bases, leaving 8 bases between them. Germline CDR1 and CDR2: SGDLS and YYNGEE. The CDR3 sequence: CASSVSGIGELFF. The CDR3 DNA reads TGTGCCAGCAGCGTAAGCGGTATCGGGGAGCTGTTTTTT.

This chain links TRBV3-1 (or the pseudogene TRBV3-2) with TRBJ2-7, with D maybe TRBD2 (6 bases). Per the germline V gene, CDR1 is LGHDT and CDR2 is YNNKEL (reference sequence). V was cut by 1 base and J by 8 bases, with 15 bases left in between. The CDR3 extends over 14 amino acids. CDR3 nucleotides: TGTGCCAGCAGCCAAGGCGGGGTAAATGGGAAGCAGTACTTC. Translating gives CASSQGGVNGKQYF.

V usage is TRBV27 and J usage is TRBJ2-7, with 7 bases that match TRBD1. V gave up 9 bases and J gave up 7 bases; unmatched junction bases: 12. This CDR3 has 13 residues. The germline gives CDR1 MNHEY, CDR2 SMNVEV (reference sequence). Here the CDR3 reads CASTGTAYGEQYF. As DNA, the CDR3 is TGTGCCAGTACCGGGACAGCTTACGGGGAGCAGTACTTC.

The chain uses TRBV18 and TRBJ2-7, with D possibly matching TRBD1 (8 bases). Looked up from germline, CDR1 is KGHSH and CDR2 is LQKENI. The CDR3 runs to 14 residues. Trimming stripped 4 bases from V and 5 bases from J, with 15 bases between. This chain's CDR3 is CASSQLQGGDEQYF. The DNA of the CDR3 is TGTGCCAGCTCACAGCTACAGGGGGGGGACGAGCAGTACTTC.